The present T cell receptor (beta chain) was sequenced within a study of OX40 agonist ivuxolimab in advanced cancers. Whole-study context: The dose-escalation cohort had hepatocellular carcinoma, melanoma, renal cell or head and neck cancer.

Patients were ineligible given autoimmune disease history or systemic immunosuppression. This clone came up a few times. Antigen unknown. The method was immunoSEQ multiplex PCR; TCRdb's version includes in-frame clones alone and lacks a portion of them. Here the sample spans 40,000 to 50,000 clones, approximately 84% being singletons. General observations from the study: There were, on average, more expanded clones in CD8+ T cells than in CD4+.

The sequence was obtained from an adult with an advanced solid tumor such as melanoma, head and neck, liver or kidney cancer. This sample comprised CD4+ or CD8+ T cells sorted from blood, obtained in a trial of the OX40 agonist ivuxolimab.

The CDR3, as DNA: TGTGCCAGCAGCTTAACCACTAGCGGGAGCCACGAGCAGTACTTC. Encoded protein: CASSLTTSGSHEQYF. This chain joins TRBV7-9 and TRBJ2-7, with TRBD2 matching 11 bases. The J segment lost 5 bases and the V segment lost 2 bases, leaving 5 bases of the junction unmatched. Per the germline V gene, CDR1 is SEHNR and CDR2 is FQNEAQ (reference sequence). The CDR3 is made up of 15 amino acids.